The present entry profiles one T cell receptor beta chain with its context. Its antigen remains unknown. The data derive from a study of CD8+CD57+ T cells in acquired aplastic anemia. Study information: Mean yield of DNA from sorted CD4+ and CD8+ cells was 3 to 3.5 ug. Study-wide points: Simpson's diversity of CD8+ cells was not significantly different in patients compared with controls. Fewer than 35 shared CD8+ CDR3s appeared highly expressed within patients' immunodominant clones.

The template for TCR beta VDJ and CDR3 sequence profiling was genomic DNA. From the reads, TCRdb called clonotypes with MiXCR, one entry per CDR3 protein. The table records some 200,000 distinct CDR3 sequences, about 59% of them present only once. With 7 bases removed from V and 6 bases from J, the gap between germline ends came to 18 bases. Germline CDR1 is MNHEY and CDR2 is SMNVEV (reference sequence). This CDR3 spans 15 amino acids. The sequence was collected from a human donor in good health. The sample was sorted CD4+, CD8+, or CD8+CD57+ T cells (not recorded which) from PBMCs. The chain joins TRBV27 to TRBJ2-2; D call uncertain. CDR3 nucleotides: TGTGCCAGCACCTTAATAGGAGACTGGGCCGGGGAGCTGTTTTTT. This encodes CASTLIGDWAGELFF.